The 31 T cell receptor beta chains below were found in one sample sequenced in a study of OX40 agonist ivuxolimab in advanced cancers. Produced via immunoSEQ multiplex PCR; TCRdb's table is partial and in-frame only. The sample contains 50,000 to 85,000 clones, around 85% of which appear only once. The sequenced sample was CD4+ or CD8+ T cells sorted from blood, obtained in a trial of the OX40 agonist ivuxolimab. These receptor sequences come from an adult with an advanced solid tumor such as melanoma, head and neck, liver or kidney cancer.

The rearrangement joins TRBV19 to TRBJ1-6; the match to TRBD1 covers 7 bases. The ends lost 7 bases at V and 0 bases at J; junction bases unmatched: 3. The CDR3 sequence is 15 residues long. Germline lookup yields CDR1 LNHDA and CDR2 SQIVND (reference sequence). The chain's CDR3 is CASMDRSSYNSPLHF. The CDR3, as DNA: TGTGCCAGTATGGACAGGAGCTCCTATAATTCACCCCTCCACTTT.

The chain combines TRBV2 with TRBJ2-3, with D uncertain. CDR3 length: 14 residues. Germline CDR1 is SNHLY and CDR2 is FYNNEI. Deletions cut 7 bases from V and 2 bases from J, with 13 bases between. The CDR3 sequence: CASKVQYLTDTQYF. CDR3 nucleotides: TGTGCCAGCAAAGTTCAGTACCTCACAGATACGCAGTATTTT.

The gene calls are TRBV27 and TRBJ1-5, with 7 bases fitting TRBD1. This CDR3 has 16 residues. Germline values: CDR1 MNHEY, CDR2 SMNVEV (reference sequence). Unmatched junction bases numbered 11, after V lost 6 bases and J lost 3 bases. The CDR3 is CASSSTRQGFNQPQHF. CDR3 nucleotides: TGTGCCAGCAGCTCCACACGACAGGGCTTCAATCAGCCCCAGCATTTT.

About this clone: Different DNA sequences within this sample yield the same CDR3. V gene TRBV6-1 combines with J gene TRBJ1-5; D is perhaps TRBD1 (5 bases). The V end lost 4 bases, the J end lost 2 bases, and 15 bases lay between the germline ends. CDR1 and CDR2 from the germline V gene are MNHNS and SASEGT. CDR3 length: 16 residues. The CDR3 DNA follows: TGTGCCAGCAGTGGCGGGCAGGGAGGGGGCAATCAGCCCCAGCATTTT. Translating gives CASSGGQGGGNQPQHF.

The CDR3 DNA reads TGTGCCAGCAGCCAAGATAATACAAGCGGGCGCCTTCAGTACTTC. Encoded protein: CASSQDNTSGRLQYF. The V and J genes are TRBV14 and TRBJ2-7, with D perhaps matching TRBD2 (6 bases). This CDR3 has 15 amino acids. Trimming took off 0 bases at V and 10 bases at J, with 19 bases between the two ends. Germline CDR1 and CDR2: SGHDN and FVKESK.

V is TRBV5-1 and J is TRBJ2-7, with a weak D call TRBD1 (6 bases). The CDR3 has 15 amino acids. Trimming left V 0 bases short and J 2 bases short, with 12 bases between. Germline V gene sequence: CDR1 SGHRS, CDR2 YFSETQ. CDR3 sequence (DNA): TGCGCCAGCAGCTTGGAAGGACAGAGTCCCTACGAGCAGTACTTC. It translates to CASSLEGQSPYEQYF.

V gene TRBV6-5 combines with J gene TRBJ2-1; maybe TRBD1 (5 bases). Between the trimmed V and J ends, which lost 7 bases and 6 bases, there was a span of 13 bases. The CDR3 consists of 13 residues. Per germline, CDR1 MNHEY and CDR2 SVGAGI. The CDR3 DNA reads as TGTGCCAGCAAGACAGAGTTGATCAATGAGCAGTTCTTC. This gives the protein CASKTELINEQFF.

This clone was detected only a few times. This chain links TRBV27 with TRBJ1-1, with D hard to call. CDR3 length: 13 residues. V gave up 3 bases and J gave up 0 bases, with 5 bases separating them. Germline assignment: CDR1 MNHEY and CDR2 SMNVEV (reference sequence). The DNA of the CDR3 is TGTGCCAGCAGTTTTTCGGTGAACACTGAAGCTTTCTTT. Its protein is CASSFSVNTEAFF.

This chain uses TRBV9 with TRBJ2-6, with D perhaps matching TRBD1 (6 bases). The CDR3 runs to 16 residues. V lost 0 bases, J lost 0 bases, and 7 bases lay in between. Germline V gives CDR1 SGDLS, CDR2 YYNGEE. CDR3 sequence (DNA): TGTGCCAGCAGCGTAGGGACAGACTCTGGGGCCAACGTCCTGACTTTC. Amino acid sequence: CASSVGTDSGANVLTF.

The genes are TRBV5-1 and TRBJ1-3; D not certain. This CDR3 has 15 amino acids. Trimming cost V 0 bases and J 1 base, with 8 bases left between them. The germline V gene encodes CDR1 SGHRS and CDR2 YFSETQ. Here the CDR3 DNA reads TGCGCCAGCAGCTTGGCCTCGGCATCTGGAAACACCATATATTTT. Its translation is CASSLASASGNTIYF.

This chain connects TRBV4-1 to TRBJ2-7; D might be TRBD2 (5 bases). V dropped 6 bases and J dropped 4 bases, with 19 bases sitting between them. This CDR3 comprises 15 residues. Germline V CDR1 and CDR2: MGHRA, YSYEKL. The CDR3 protein is CASSLGSSGVYEQYF. The CDR3 DNA is TGCGCCAGCAGTCTGGGCAGCTCCGGGGTGTACGAGCAGTACTTC.

The V and J genes are TRBV5-6 and TRBJ1-5; D unclear. This CDR3 is built from 13 residues. V lost 1 base and J 5 bases, leaving 7 bases between the germline ends. Germline V gene data show CDR1 as SGHDT and CDR2 as YYEEEE. Written as DNA, the CDR3 is TGTGCCAGCAGCTTGAAACGGGATCAGCCCCAGCATTTT. Translating gives CASSLKRDQPQHF.

The V and J genes are TRBV9 and TRBJ1-1; the D is unclear. Germline-derived CDR1 and CDR2 are SGDLS and YYNGEE. The CDR3 contains 13 residues. Trimming took off 4 bases at V and 4 bases at J, with 11 bases between the two ends. In nucleotides, the CDR3 is TGTGCCAGCAGCCCCCGCCTGGGCACTGAAGCTTTCTTT. Amino acids: CASSPRLGTEAFF.

The chain has TRBV5-5 and TRBJ1-5, with D possibly TRBD1 on 5 matching bases. Germline V gives CDR1 SGHKS, CDR2 YYEKEE (reference sequence). The CDR3 totals 18 residues. V lost 0 bases and J lost 2, with 18 bases in between. CDR3 nucleotide sequence: TGTGCCAGCAGCTTGGTTTGGACATCCGACCCGCGCAATCAGCCCCAGCATTTT. Protein sequence: CASSLVWTSDPRNQPQHF.

The rearrangement uses TRBV5-1 and TRBJ2-6; 7 positions match TRBD1. CDR3 length: 17 residues. Trimming took 7 bases from V and 0 from J; bases not matched to a gene: 10. CDR1 is SGHRS and CDR2 is YFSETQ in the germline V gene. For the CDR3, the DNA is TGCGCCAGCGGCCCGACAGGGTCCCTCTCTGGGGCCAACGTCCTGACTTTC. It yields the protein CASGPTGSLSGANVLTF.

The chain combines TRBV19 with TRBJ2-1, with TRBD2 identical over 8 bases. This CDR3 is built from 14 residues. After removal of 6 bases from V and 2 bases from J, the junction contained 3 bases not matched to a gene. From germline, CDR1 is LNHDA and CDR2 SQIVND (reference sequence). The CDR3 region has the DNA TGTGCCAGTAGCCGGGGGGGCCCCTACAATGAGCAGTTCTTC. Translation gives CASSRGGPYNEQFF. Drawing the rest from reference TRBV19 and TRBJ2-1, the complete variable domain is DGGITQSPKYLFRKEGQNVTLSCEQNLNHDAMYWYRQDPGQGLRLIYYSQIVNDFQKGDIAEGYSVSREKKESFPLTVTSAQKNPTAFYLCASSRGGPYNEQFFGPGTRLTVL.

This chain uses TRBV6-1 with TRBJ1-2; maybe TRBD1 (6 bases). In germline, CDR1 is MNHNS, CDR2 SASEGT. The CDR3 loop spans 14 amino acids. The V end was cut by 4 bases, the J end by 2 bases, with 11 bases between. CDR3 DNA: TGTGCCAGCAGTGGGACAGTCCGCAACTATGGCTACACCTTC. Amino acid sequence: CASSGTVRNYGYTF.

This chain connects TRBV23-1 to TRBJ2-7; the D gene is possibly TRBD1 (5 bases). TRBV23-1 is annotated as an ORF whose role is uncertain. The CDR3 covers 17 residues. The V gene lost 4 bases and the J gene lost 3 bases, with 22 bases spanning the gap. The CDR3 bases are TGCGCCAGCAGTCGTTCACAGGCCTGGGCCTTCTTCTACGAGCAGTACTTC. This translates into CASSRSQAWAFFYEQYF.

The chain uses TRBV5-1 and TRBJ2-2, with TRBD1 matching 9 bases. The CDR3 runs 17 residues. Germline V lookup: CDR1 SGHRS, CDR2 YFSETQ. The V gene end was trimmed by 2 bases and the J gene end by 2 bases; junction bases not matched to a gene: 7. The CDR3 here is CASSLRTGVFNTGELFF. The CDR3 DNA follows: TGCGCCAGCAGCTTAAGGACAGGGGTTTTTAACACCGGGGAGCTGTTTTTT.

The V call is TRBV5-4, the J call TRBJ2-5, with D possibly being TRBD2 (6 bases). Germline V gene sequence: CDR1 SGHNT, CDR2 YYREEE (reference sequence). CDR3 size: 14 residues. The V and J ends lost 4 bases and 7 bases respectively, with 17 bases between them. In DNA, the CDR3 is TGTGCCAGCAGCGATCTAGGACTAAGAGTGACCCAGTACTTC. This codes for CASSDLGLRVTQYF.

The chain couples TRBV2 to TRBJ2-6, with D possibly matching TRBD1 (5 bases). Germline V lookup: CDR1 SNHLY, CDR2 FYNNEI. There are 18 residues in the CDR3. Trimming stripped 5 bases from V and 0 bases from J, with 17 bases between. The CDR3 sequence: CASSRQSPMSSGANVLTF. In DNA form, the CDR3 reads TGTGCCAGCAGTCGACAGTCTCCGATGAGCTCTGGGGCCAACGTCCTGACTTTC.

The rearrangement links TRBV7-9 to TRBJ2-3, with 8 bases fitting TRBD2. The CDR3 runs 15 residues. Trimming removed 7 bases from V and 2 bases from J; junction bases left unmatched: 8. Germline V gene lookup returns CDR1 SEHNR and CDR2 FQNEAQ (reference sequence). The CDR3 here is CASTSSAGATDTQYF. The DNA of the CDR3 is TGTGCCAGCACCTCCTCAGCGGGAGCCACAGATACGCAGTATTTT.

A few counts support this clone. The V call is TRBV30, the J call TRBJ1-4; perhaps TRBD1 as D (5 bases). The CDR3 is 15 residues long. Trimming pared 1 base from V and 0 bases from J, leaving 9 bases between. Germline V CDR1 and CDR2: GTSNPN, SVGIG (reference sequence). CDR3 sequence: CAWSDGTATNEKLFF. In DNA form, the CDR3 reads TGTGCCTGGAGTGACGGGACGGCAACTAATGAAAAACTGTTTTTT.

This sequence joins TRBV4-2 and TRBJ2-7, with D possibly being TRBD1 or TRBD2 (6 bases each). V lost 0 bases to trimming and J lost 3 bases, with 9 bases between them. Germline CDR1 and CDR2: LGHNA and YNFKEQ. The CDR3 is 14 residues long. CDR3 in amino acids: CASSQEGGLYEQYF. CDR3 DNA sequence: TGTGCCAGCAGCCAAGAGGGGGGCCTCTACGAGCAGTACTTC.

The chain is built from TRBV6-5 and TRBJ1-2; 10 bases map to TRBD1. This CDR3 has 14 amino acids. With V trimmed by 6 bases and J by 5 bases, 6 bases remained unmatched. Germline V lookup: CDR1 MNHEY, CDR2 SVGAGI. CDR3 DNA sequence: TGTGCCAGCAGGATTGGGACAGGGGAATATGGCTACACCTTC. Encoded protein: CASRIGTGEYGYTF.

This clone was seen just once. The chain recombines TRBV5-1 with TRBJ2-7; TRBD1 aligns across 10 bases. Germline V CDR1 and CDR2: SGHRS, YFSETQ. This CDR3 is 14 amino acids long. The V segment lost 0 bases and the J segment 5 bases; nucleotides outside the gene matches: 2. The CDR3 coding sequence is TGCGCCAGCAGCTTGGTGGGGACAGGGGACGAGCAGTACTTC. Translation gives CASSLVGTGDEQYF.

This chain links TRBV7-3 with TRBJ1-5, with D unresolved. Germline CDR1 is SGHTA and CDR2 is FQGTGA. This CDR3 is 13 amino acids long. Trimming removed 2 bases from V and 7 bases from J, with 9 bases in between. The CDR3 loop is CASSLYGDQPQHF. In nucleotides, the CDR3 is TGTGCCAGCAGCTTATACGGAGACCAGCCCCAGCATTTT.

The V and J genes are TRBV27 and TRBJ2-7; D tentatively fits TRBD1 or TRBD2 (5 bases each). The CDR3 is made up of 15 amino acids. The V end was cut by 5 bases, the J end by 3 bases, with 17 bases between. Germline assignment: CDR1 MNHEY and CDR2 SMNVEV (reference sequence). Written as DNA, the CDR3 is TGTGCCAGCAGTAGGGGAGAGGGAAGCCTCTACGAGCAGTACTTC. It specifies CASSRGEGSLYEQYF.

The chain recombines TRBV18 with TRBJ2-1, with TRBD1 matching 10 bases. CDR1 and CDR2 from the germline V gene are KGHSH and LQKENI. The V gene end was trimmed by 3 bases and the J gene end by 7 bases; junction bases not matched to a gene: 6. The CDR3 has 15 amino acids. The CDR3 spells CASSPNSGQGNEQFF. The CDR3 DNA is TGTGCCAGCTCACCTAATTCGGGACAGGGGAATGAGCAGTTCTTC. Full variable domain (remainder filled in from reference TRBV18 and TRBJ2-1): NAGVMQNPRHLVRRRGQEARLRCSPMKGHSHVYWYRQLPEEGLKFMVYLQKENIIDESGMPKERFSAEFPKEGPSILRIQQVVRGDSAAYFCASSPNSGQGNEQFFGPGTRLTVL.

V gene TRBV7-6 combines with J gene TRBJ2-7; D is possibly TRBD2 (5 bases). The CDR3 spans 13 residues. Trimming shortened V by 1 base and J by 6 bases, and 10 bases separated the two germline ends. Germline CDR1 SGHVS, CDR2 FNYEAQ. CDR3 residues: CASSLGARGEQYF. CDR3 sequence (DNA): TGTGCCAGCAGCTTAGGGGCCCGGGGCGAGCAGTACTTC.

The chain uses TRBV5-4 and TRBJ2-5; no reliable D call. The germline CDR1 and CDR2 sequences are SGHNT and YYREEE (reference sequence). Trimming cost V 0 bases and J 9 bases, with 12 bases left between them. The CDR3 contains 13 residues. The CDR3 reads CASSLGAQLAQYF. CDR3 coding DNA: TGTGCCAGCAGCTTGGGAGCACAATTGGCCCAGTACTTC.